These T cell receptor beta chains were read from a single sample in a study of a mutant IDH1 vaccine in newly diagnosed glioma. The data were produced by immunoSEQ multiplex PCR, yet TCRdb's version contains in-frame clones alone and is incomplete. The profile shows 85,000 to 100,000 clones, around 77% of them singletons. The material sequenced was PBMCs, taken from a glioma patient treated with radiotherapy, temozolomide or both. All receptors derive from a man aged 35 to 55 with glioma. Both conserved end residues are part of each CDR3. Each record gives: D gene, clone size, V gene, J gene, CDR3 DNA, CDR3 protein. A D gene is named only where the DNA matches it firmly. Clone size is not always given. Where it is, it says once, few, many or a class for expanded clones.

D: TRBD2; size: -; V: TRBV15; J: TRBJ2-3; DNA: TGTGCCACCAGCAGAGATGCAGCGGGGGGGACAGATACGCAGTATTTT; CDR3: CATSRDAAGGTDTQYF
D: TRBD2; size: -; V: TRBV27; J: TRBJ2-4; DNA: TGTGCCAGCCCCCAGGCGGGGGGTTTAGCCAAAAACATTCAGTACTTC; CDR3: CASPQAGGLAKNIQYF
D: -; size: once; V: TRBV15; J: TRBJ2-5; DNA: TGTGCCACCAGCTCCTGGACTCGCGAGGGCGGAGAGACCCAGTACTTC; CDR3: CATSSWTREGGETQYF
D: -; size: -; V: TRBV7-8; J: TRBJ2-2; DNA: TGTGCCAGCAGCACCAGGGGAATGGGGACCGGGGAGCTGTTTTTT; CDR3: CASSTRGMGTGELFF
D: TRBD1; size: -; V: TRBV19; J: TRBJ2-1; DNA: TGTGCCAGTAGAGAGGACAGGGCACCCTACAATGAGCAGTTCTTC; CDR3: CASREDRAPYNEQFF
D: -; size: -; V: TRBV5-4; J: TRBJ1-2; DNA: TGTGCCAGCAGCTTGACGGACTCCTATGGCTACACCTTC; CDR3: CASSLTDSYGYTF
D: TRBD1; size: few; V: TRBV2; J: TRBJ1-3; DNA: TGTGCCAGCAGGGCCGGGACAGCTGGAAACACCATATATTTT; CDR3: CASRAGTAGNTIYF
D: TRBD1; size: -; V: TRBV4-2; J: TRBJ1-3; DNA: TGTGCCAGCAGCCAAGATCGGGGACAGGGAAACACCATATATTTT; CDR3: CASSQDRGQGNTIYF
D: TRBD1; size: -; V: TRBV18; J: TRBJ1-2; DNA: TGTGCCAGCTCACCACGGACAGGGGATGGCTACACCTTC; CDR3: CASSPRTGDGYTF
D: TRBD1; size: -; V: TRBV6-5; J: TRBJ2-7; DNA: TGTGCCAGCAGTTACTCGACAGGGGACTACGAGCAGTACTTC; CDR3: CASSYSTGDYEQYF
D: -; size: -; V: TRBV4-3; J: TRBJ1-6; DNA: TGCGCCAGCAGCCAAGACCTTGACCTCTATAATTCACCCCTCCACTTT; CDR3: CASSQDLDLYNSPLHF
D: -; size: few; V: TRBV5-1; J: TRBJ2-7; DNA: TGCGCCAGCAGCTTGGGTTGGGGTCGCTCCTACGAGCAGTACTTC; CDR3: CASSLGWGRSYEQYF
D: TRBD2; size: -; V: TRBV6-1; J: TRBJ2-5; DNA: TGTGCCAGCAGTGAACTAGCGGGGGGGTTACAAGAGACCCAGTACTTC; CDR3: CASSELAGGLQETQYF
D: -; size: -; V: TRBV4-2; J: TRBJ1-2; DNA: TGTGCCAGCAGAATGACAGGCAGCCTTAGTGACACCTTC; CDR3: CASRMTGSLSDTF
D: -; size: once; V: TRBV9; J: TRBJ2-7; DNA: TGTGCCAGCAGCGTAGAGCCCTCTCGGTTATCCTACGAGCAGTACTTC; CDR3: CASSVEPSRLSYEQYF
D: -; size: -; V: TRBV6-6; J: TRBJ2-1; DNA: TGTGCCAGCAGTTACGGGGGGGGCTTATACAATGAGCAGTTCTTC; CDR3: CASSYGGGLYNEQFF
D: -; size: -; V: TRBV28; J: TRBJ1-5; DNA: TGTGCCAGCAGTTTGCCTAATCGGCCCCAGCATTTT; CDR3: CASSLPNRPQHF
D: -; size: -; V: TRBV5-4; J: TRBJ1-2; DNA: TGTGCCAGCAGCCAAGCGACTTTTGGGCGGGGCTACACCTTC; CDR3: CASSQATFGRGYTF
D: -; size: few; V: TRBV18; J: TRBJ1-5; DNA: TGTGCCAGCTCACTAACAGGAAGAGGGATTCAGCCCCAGCATTTT; CDR3: CASSLTGRGIQPQHF
D: -; size: -; V: TRBV4-3; J: TRBJ1-1; DNA: TGCGCCAGCAGCCAAGCCCCCGGTCAGTACACTGAAGCTTTCTTT; CDR3: CASSQAPGQYTEAFF
D: -; size: once; V: TRBV4-1; J: TRBJ2-7; DNA: TGCGCCAGCAGCCAAGGGCTAGCCCACCCTCTCTCCGAGCAGTACTTC; CDR3: CASSQGLAHPLSEQYF
D: -; size: -; V: TRBV6-5; J: TRBJ1-5; DNA: TGTGCCAGCGTTAGAGGGCTTACGGGCAATCAGCCCCAGCATTTT; CDR3: CASVRGLTGNQPQHF
D: TRBD1; size: -; V: TRBV7-9; J: TRBJ1-3; DNA: TGTGCCAGCAGCCGGCGGGGAGGGGGCGCTGGAAACACCATATATTTT; CDR3: CASSRRGGGAGNTIYF
D: -; size: -; V: TRBV2; J: TRBJ2-2; DNA: TGTGCCAGCAGGGAGGGGGCTGCCGGGGAGCTGTTTTTT; CDR3: CASREGAAGELFF
D: -; size: few; V: TRBV29-1; J: TRBJ2-5; DNA: TGCAGCGTTGGCGAGACGGAGACCCAGTACTTC; CDR3: CSVGETETQYF
D: -; size: -; V: TRBV4-3; J: TRBJ2-7; DNA: TGCGCCAGCAGCCAAGGGTTGGTCAGGAGCTCCTACGAGCAGTACTTC; CDR3: CASSQGLVRSSYEQYF
D: -; size: -; V: TRBV6-5; J: TRBJ1-2; DNA: TGTGCCAGCAGAACCGAACACCATAACTATGGCTACACCTTC; CDR3: CASRTEHHNYGYTF
D: -; size: -; V: TRBV28; J: TRBJ2-7; DNA: TGTGCCAGCCATTCCTGGACAGCCTCCTACGAGCAGTACTTC; CDR3: CASHSWTASYEQYF
D: -; size: -; V: TRBV28; J: TRBJ1-2; DNA: TGTGCCAGCAGTTTATATCCGGTTAACTATGGCTACACCTTC; CDR3: CASSLYPVNYGYTF
D: -; size: -; V: TRBV4-3; J: TRBJ1-2; DNA: TGCGCCAGCAGCCAAGGGACGTTCGCTGGTCCTGGCTACACCTTC; CDR3: CASSQGTFAGPGYTF
D: TRBD2; size: -; V: TRBV28; J: TRBJ2-7; DNA: TGTGCCAGCAGTTCCCTCACAGGGACTAGCGGGAGACCCAACGAGCAGTACTTC; CDR3: CASSSLTGTSGRPNEQYF
D: -; size: -; V: TRBV15; J: TRBJ2-7; DNA: TGTGCCACCAGCAGAGATTGGACACCTGGCTACGAGCAGTACTTC; CDR3: CATSRDWTPGYEQYF
D: -; size: -; V: TRBV2; J: TRBJ2-3; DNA: TGTGCTGAATTAGGGGGGAGCGGAGATACGCAGTATTTT; CDR3: CAELGGSGDTQYF
D: -; size: -; V: TRBV18; J: TRBJ1-1; DNA: TGTGCCAGCTCACCTGGCCAGGGGGCTTTCTTT; CDR3: CASSPGQGAFF
D: TRBD1; size: -; V: TRBV5-1; J: TRBJ2-2; DNA: TGCGCCAGCAGCTCGGGACAGCCCCTGGGGGCCGGGGAGCTGTTTTTT; CDR3: CASSSGQPLGAGELFF
D: TRBD1; size: -; V: TRBV7-7; J: TRBJ2-5; DNA: TGTGCTAGCAGCTTAGATGACAGGGTTAAGACCCAGTACTTC; CDR3: CASSLDDRVKTQYF
D: TRBD1; size: -; V: TRBV5-4; J: TRBJ2-1; DNA: TGTGCCAGCAGCTCATCCGGGACAGGGGGCTGGTACAATGAGCAGTTCTTC; CDR3: CASSSSGTGGWYNEQFF
D: TRBD2; size: -; V: TRBV7-8; J: TRBJ2-1; DNA: TGTGCCAGCAGCTCTGGGACCGGGACTAGCGAATTGTACAATGAGCAGTTCTTC; CDR3: CASSSGTGTSELYNEQFF
D: -; size: -; V: TRBV27; J: TRBJ2-7; DNA: TGTGCCAGCAGTCCGTCGGTGGGCCCCTACGAGCAGTACTTC; CDR3: CASSPSVGPYEQYF
D: TRBD1; size: few; V: TRBV28; J: TRBJ2-3; DNA: TGTGCCAGCAGTTCTACGGGACAGGGGTTGAGCACAGATACGCAGTATTTT; CDR3: CASSSTGQGLSTDTQYF
D: -; size: -; V: TRBV13; J: TRBJ2-7; DNA: TGTGCCAGCAGCTTCGGCTCAAATTTCTACGAGCAGTACTTC; CDR3: CASSFGSNFYEQYF
D: -; size: -; V: TRBV5-1; J: TRBJ1-6; DNA: TGCGCCAGCAGCTCCCGACTTGGAACCGGCGAATATAATTCACCCCTCCACTTT; CDR3: CASSSRLGTGEYNSPLHF
D: -; size: many; V: TRBV4-3; J: TRBJ2-1; DNA: TGCGCCAGCAGCCAAGATGTCCAGGGGACGGACAATGAGCAGTTCTTC; CDR3: CASSQDVQGTDNEQFF
D: -; size: -; V: TRBV4-1; J: TRBJ2-3; DNA: TGCGCCAGCAGCCAAGTCGCCGCAGATACGCAGTATTTT; CDR3: CASSQVAADTQYF
D: -; size: -; V: TRBV2; J: TRBJ2-7; DNA: TGTGCCAGCACCCGCGGGGGCCGCTCCTACGAGCAGTACTTC; CDR3: CASTRGGRSYEQYF
D: -; size: -; V: TRBV6-5; J: TRBJ1-1; DNA: TGTGCCAGCAGTTACAGGGCGGCGAACACTGAAGCTTTCTTT; CDR3: CASSYRAANTEAFF
D: -; size: -; V: TRBV5-1; J: TRBJ2-5; DNA: TGCGCCAGCAGCTCGCCTCCAGGTTTTCAGATCCAGTACTTC; CDR3: CASSSPPGFQIQYF
D: -; size: -; V: TRBV9; J: TRBJ1-2; DNA: TGTGCCAGCAGCGTGGGGTTGGGCTACACCTTC; CDR3: CASSVGLGYTF
D: -; size: once; V: TRBV5-6; J: TRBJ2-2; DNA: TGTGCCAGCAGCCGGAGAGGAGCCGGGGAGCTGTTTTTT; CDR3: CASSRRGAGELFF